This T cell receptor (beta chain) was identified during a study of cytomegalovirus exposure and HLA in healthy donors. The study's findings and limits: Three CMV-associated chains were confirmed in vitro to be specific for CMV antigens. The study reported that TCR beta sequences accurately predicted HLA-A and HLA-B alleles in most subjects.

The PCR employed 60 Vbeta primers together with 13 Jbeta primers. Sequenced by immunoSEQ multiplex PCR; TCRdb stores in-frame clones only, minus some. The sample lists roughly 180,000 clones, roughly 85% occurring once. With respect to this clone: Its matching antigen is unknown.

CDR3 size: 13 residues. CDR1 and CDR2 (germline): SGHNT, YYREEE (reference sequence). V was cut by 0 bases and J by 3 bases, with 6 bases left in between. J is TRBJ2-5 and V is TRBV5-4; D not certain. Material for sequencing was PBMCs. The receptor's source is a boy aged 2 to 10 in good health and CMV-seronegative. The DNA for the CDR3 is TGTGCCAGCAGCTTGGTGGCGGAAGAGACCCAGTACTTC. This gives the protein CASSLVAEETQYF.